This T cell receptor beta chain was recorded in a study of blood T cells in healthy people across ages. Turning to the study itself: The capture of about one barcoded beta molecule per two T cells was achieved by template switching.

Through a sample-barcoded 5' primer and a J-beta primer mix, a second PCR was run for about 7 to 12 cycles. TCRdb re-derived calls from the 5' RACE reads in MiXCR, one entry per CDR3 protein. The sample consists of some 710,000 distinct CDR3 sequences, 46% of them appearing once. The germline V gene encodes CDR1 LNHNV and CDR2 YYDKDF (reference sequence). V lost 0 bases to trimming and J lost 2 bases, with 16 bases between them. The CDR3 consists of 17 residues. This clonotype was seen only a few times. This chain joins TRBV15 and TRBJ2-5; perhaps D is TRBD1 or TRBD2 (5 bases each). The TCR was taken from an elderly man in good health. Material: blood. CDR3 residues: CATSRDLYGTSQETQYF. The CDR3 nucleotides are TGTGCCACCAGCAGAGATCTTTATGGGACGAGTCAAGAGACCCAGTACTTC.